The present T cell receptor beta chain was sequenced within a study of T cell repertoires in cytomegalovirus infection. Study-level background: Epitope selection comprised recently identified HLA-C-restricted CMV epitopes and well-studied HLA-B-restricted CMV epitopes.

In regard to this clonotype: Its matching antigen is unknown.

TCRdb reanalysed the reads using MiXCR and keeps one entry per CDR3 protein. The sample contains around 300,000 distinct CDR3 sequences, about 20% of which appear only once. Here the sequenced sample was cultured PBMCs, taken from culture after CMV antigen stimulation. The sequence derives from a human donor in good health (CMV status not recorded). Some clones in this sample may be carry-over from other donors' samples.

The DNA for the CDR3 is TGTGCCAGCAGTGTTCACCCTGAGCAGTTCTTC. Its translation is CASSVHPEQFF. J is TRBJ2-1 and V is TRBV28, with D uncertain. V lost 5 bases and J 9 bases, leaving 8 bases between the germline ends. The CDR3 extends over 11 amino acids. CDR1 is MDHEN, CDR2 SYDVKM, per germline.